This TCR beta chain stems from a study of tumor-infiltrating lymphocytes in localized non-small cell lung cancer. Study results and caveats: Tumor T-cell fraction from TCR sequencing was not associated with recurrence-free survival (p = 0.61). Available tissue quantity limited TCR sequencing to a patient subset. Each assay used a separate piece of the same tissue.

TCRdb keeps only in-frame clones here, not all; method: immunoSEQ multiplex PCR. The sample includes around 16,000 clones, less than 50% seen only once; the top ten take about 17%. This CDR3 spans 14 amino acids. The germline CDR1 and CDR2 sequences are SGHTA and FQGNSA. Between the trimmed V and J ends, which lost 5 bases and 6 bases, there was a span of 16 bases. As for this clone: Its antigen remains unknown.

Material: lung tumor tissue. V usage is TRBV7-2 and J usage is TRBJ1-1; D uncertain. This clonotype was obtained from a human donor with non-small cell lung cancer. CDR3 in amino acids: CASSHGLETAEAFF. The CDR3 nucleotides are TGTGCCAGCAGCCACGGACTGGAGACTGCTGAAGCTTTCTTT.